This TCR beta chain is drawn from a study of cytomegalovirus exposure and HLA in healthy donors. Study-wide results and caveats: In a later analysis, a missense DCLRE1C variant was linked to TCR beta V- and J-gene trimming.

A note on this clone: Its antigen is unidentified.

PCR primers comprised 60 Vbeta and 13 Jbeta primers. Produced via immunoSEQ multiplex PCR; TCRdb's table is partial and in-frame only. This table holds about 88,000 clones. The CDR3 spans 13 residues. V was pared by 0 bases and J by 15 bases, with 16 bases between. Germline V gives CDR1 SGHKS, CDR2 YYEKEE (reference sequence). Sequenced sample: PBMCs. The clonotype was recovered from a girl aged 5-17 years in good health and CMV-seropositive. The chain recombines TRBV5-5 with TRBJ2-1, with D maybe TRBD1 (6 bases). CDR3 sequence reads: CASSLEGARGLFF. The CDR3 coding sequence is TGTGCCAGCAGCTTGGAGGGAGCCAGGGGTCTGTTCTTC.